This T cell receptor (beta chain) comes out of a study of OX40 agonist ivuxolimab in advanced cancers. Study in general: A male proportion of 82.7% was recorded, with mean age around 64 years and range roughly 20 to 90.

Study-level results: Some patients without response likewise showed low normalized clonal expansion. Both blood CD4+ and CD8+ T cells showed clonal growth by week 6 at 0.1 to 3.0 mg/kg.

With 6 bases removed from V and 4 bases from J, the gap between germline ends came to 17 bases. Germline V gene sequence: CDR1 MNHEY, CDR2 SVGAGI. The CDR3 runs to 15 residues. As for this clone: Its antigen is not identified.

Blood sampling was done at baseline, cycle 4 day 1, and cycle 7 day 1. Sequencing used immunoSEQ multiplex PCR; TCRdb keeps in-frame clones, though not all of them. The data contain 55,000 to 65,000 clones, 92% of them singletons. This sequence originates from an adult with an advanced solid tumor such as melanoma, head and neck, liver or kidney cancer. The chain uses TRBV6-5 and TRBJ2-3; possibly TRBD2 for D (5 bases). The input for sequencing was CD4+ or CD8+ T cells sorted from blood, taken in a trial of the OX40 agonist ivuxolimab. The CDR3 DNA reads TGTGCCAGCAGCTCAACCATTACTAGTTCAGATACGCAGTATTTT. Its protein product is CASSSTITSSDTQYF.